The 21 T cell receptor beta chains given below trace back to one sample, sequenced in a study of cytomegalovirus exposure and HLA in healthy donors. Vbeta (60) and Jbeta (13) primers were used in the PCR. Profiled with immunoSEQ multiplex PCR; TCRdb holds only in-frame clones, not every one. The sample comprises 100,000 to 120,000 clones, around 78% of which are singletons, and roughly 1.2% rests with the top ten. The sample taken for sequencing was PBMCs. The receptors here all came from a woman aged 30 to 39 in good health and CMV-seronegative.

The chain employs TRBV9 and TRBJ2-1; D unresolved. Trimming pared 0 bases from V and 6 bases from J, leaving 7 bases between. The CDR3 spans 13 residues. The germline V gene has CDR1 SGDLS and CDR2 YYNGEE. CDR3 coding DNA: TGTGCCAGCAGCGTAGGCACAAGCAATGAGCAGTTCTTC. Its translation: CASSVGTSNEQFF.

The chain employs TRBV2 and TRBJ1-6; no clear D. Germline V gene lookup returns CDR1 SNHLY and CDR2 FYNNEI. Trimming took 7 bases from V and 6 from J, leaving 19 bases between them. CDR3 length: 16 amino acids. CDR3 in DNA: TGTGCCAGCACTGAGTGGGCCGCATCCCCTAATTCACCCCTCCACTTT. Translation gives CASTEWAASPNSPLHF. The variable domain in full, completed from reference TRBV2 and TRBJ1-6, reads EPEVTQTPSHQVTQMGQEVILRCVPISNHLYFYWYRQILGQKVEFLVSFYNNEISEKSEIFDDQFSVERPDGSNFTLKIRSTKLEDSAMYFCASTEWAASPNSPLHFGNGTRLTVT.

The CDR3 sequence is CASSGGRVPLTGELFF. The CDR3 DNA is TGTGCCAGCAGCGGGGGCAGGGTCCCCCTCACCGGGGAGCTGTTTTTT. The rearrangement links TRBV5-4 to TRBJ2-2; TRBD1 is a possible D gene (6 bases). V lost 4 bases to trimming and J lost 4 bases, with 17 bases between them. The CDR3 is made up of 16 amino acids. The germline V gene encodes CDR1 SGHNT and CDR2 YYREEE (reference sequence).

V is TRBV5-6 and J is TRBJ2-5, with D unclear. The V end lost 0 bases, the J end lost 3 bases, and 6 bases lay between the germline ends. CDR1 and CDR2 from the germline V gene are SGHDT and YYEEEE. The CDR3 contains 13 residues. The CDR3: CASSLGQKETQYF. The CDR3 bases are TGTGCCAGCAGCTTGGGACAAAAAGAGACCCAGTACTTC.

The chain links TRBV9 to TRBJ2-6; 7 bases align to TRBD1. Trimming cost V 3 bases and J 4 bases; bases outside gene matches: 16. The CDR3 has 19 residues. CDR1 and CDR2 from the germline V gene are SGDLS and YYNGEE. DNA for the CDR3: TGTGCCAGCAGCGCTAATTACCGGGACAGAGGTACCGGGGCCAACGTCCTGACTTTC. Its translation is CASSANYRDRGTGANVLTF.

The chain recombines TRBV28 with TRBJ2-7; 11 positions match TRBD2. Germline loops: CDR1 MDHEN, CDR2 SYDVKM. The CDR3 totals 16 residues. Losses at the gene ends were 5 bases for V and 2 bases for J; bases not matched to a gene: 8. CDR3 region: CASSTGGSGRAYEQYF. The CDR3 DNA is TGTGCCAGCAGTACGGGAGGTAGCGGGAGGGCCTACGAGCAGTACTTC.

The chain has TRBV9 and TRBJ1-6; TRBD1 matches at 7 bases. The CDR3 loop spans 15 amino acids. J lost 5 bases, V lost 3 bases, and 5 bases had no gene match. The germline gives CDR1 SGDLS, CDR2 YYNGEE. CDR3 loop: CASSETGNHNSPLHF. The CDR3 coding sequence is TGTGCCAGCAGCGAGACAGGGAACCATAATTCACCCCTCCACTTT.

The chain couples TRBV19 to TRBJ1-2; tentative D call: TRBD1 (5 bases). This CDR3 spans 13 amino acids. CDR1 is LNHDA, CDR2 SQIVND, per germline (reference sequence). V gave up 5 bases and J gave up 7 bases, with 14 bases separating them. In DNA, the CDR3 is TGTGCCAGTAGTTCTAGATCCGGGGGTGGCTACACCTTC. Its translation: CASSSRSGGGYTF.

V gene TRBV9 combines with J gene TRBJ1-5; D perhaps matches TRBD1 (5 bases). The CDR3 consists of 15 residues. Trimming shortened V by 4 bases and J by 5 bases, and 16 bases separated the two germline ends. Germline V gives CDR1 SGDLS, CDR2 YYNGEE. This CDR3 reads CASSQGLGEDQPQHF. The CDR3 coding sequence is TGTGCCAGCAGCCAAGGACTGGGGGAGGATCAGCCCCAGCATTTT.

The V and J genes are TRBV5-1 and TRBJ2-7, with 8 bases fitting TRBD1. V lost 2 bases to trimming and J lost 6 bases; unmatched junction nucleotides: 13. CDR1 and CDR2 from the germline V gene are SGHRS and YFSETQ. The CDR3 covers 16 residues. The CDR3 DNA sequence: TGCGCCAGCAGCTTTACACGACAGGGGAGTGGAGGCGAGCAGTACTTC. It specifies CASSFTRQGSGGEQYF.

The V gene is TRBV6-5, the J gene TRBJ1-1; D not resolved. CDR1 is MNHEY and CDR2 is SVGAGI in the germline V gene. CDR3 length: 14 residues. Trimming stripped 0 bases from V and 1 base from J, with 6 bases between. CDR3 in amino acids: CASSYSFGNTEAFF. The CDR3 bases are TGTGCCAGCAGTTACTCATTCGGGAACACTGAAGCTTTCTTT.

J is TRBJ2-1 and V is TRBV5-6; D might be TRBD2 (6 bases). V was cut by 1 base and J by 12 bases, with 11 bases left in between. CDR1 and CDR2 (germline): SGHDT, YYEEEE. The CDR3 is 12 residues long. The CDR3: CASSLTDYSQFF. CDR3 bases: TGTGCCAGCAGCTTGACGGACTATTCGCAGTTCTTC.

The V gene is TRBV4-3, the J gene TRBJ2-5; 16 bases agree with TRBD2. This CDR3 contains 17 residues. CDR1 is LGHNA and CDR2 is YSLEER in the germline V gene. The junction had 1 base not matched to a gene; V was cut back by 1 base and J by 2 bases. The CDR3 loop reads CASSQGGLAGGQETQYF. CDR3 bases: TGCGCCAGCAGCCAAGGGGGACTAGCGGGAGGGCAAGAGACCCAGTACTTC.

V and J are TRBV18 and TRBJ1-2; 7 bases agree with TRBD1. This CDR3 has 15 residues. Trimming cost V 8 bases and J 0 bases; bases outside gene matches: 9. Per germline, CDR1 KGHSH and CDR2 LQKENI. CDR3 sequence: CASAGQVKANYGYTF. For the CDR3, the DNA is TGTGCCAGCGCCGGACAGGTGAAAGCTAACTATGGCTACACCTTC.

The chain is built from TRBV9 and TRBJ1-6, with D perhaps matching TRBD1 (6 bases). The V gene lost 0 bases and the J gene lost 12 bases, with 10 bases spanning the gap. CDR3 length: 13 amino acids. In germline, CDR1 is SGDLS, CDR2 YYNGEE. CDR3 in amino acids: CASSVGGLEPLHF. The CDR3 bases are TGTGCCAGCAGCGTAGGGGGGCTGGAACCCCTCCACTTT.

This clone was recorded a few times. This rearrangement joins TRBV4-2 to TRBJ1-2, with D unresolved. The germline gives CDR1 LGHNA, CDR2 YNFKEQ. The CDR3 spans 15 residues. The V end lost 1 base, the J end lost 0 bases, and 9 bases lay between the germline ends. The CDR3 sequence is CASSQGAPANYGYTF. Here the CDR3 DNA reads TGTGCCAGCAGCCAAGGGGCTCCAGCTAACTATGGCTACACCTTC.

V gene TRBV7-3 combines with J gene TRBJ2-2; D remains unclear. The length of the CDR3 is 14 residues. Trimming removed 4 bases from V and 2 bases from J, with 8 bases in between. Germline V lookup: CDR1 SGHTA, CDR2 FQGTGA. CDR3 DNA sequence: TGTGCCAGCAGCTCAAGAAGCAACACCGGGGAGCTGTTTTTT. Translating it yields CASSSRSNTGELFF.

Points on this clone: At one of its ends the junction is not consistent with the germline gene, which may arise from a read error. This chain uses TRBV15 with TRBJ1-5; a weak D match, TRBD1 (5 bases). In germline, CDR1 is LNHNV, CDR2 YYDKDF (reference sequence). There are 13 residues in the CDR3. The CDR3 nucleotides are TGTGCCACCAGGGGCGGGGGGGGAGCGGGGCCTAATTTT. Its translation is CATRGGGGAGPNF.

The chain carries TRBV18 and TRBJ2-1; 8 bases agree with TRBD2. Losses at the gene ends were 5 bases for V and 3 bases for J; bases not matched to a gene: 9. The germline V gene has CDR1 KGHSH and CDR2 LQKENI. CDR3 length: 16 amino acids. The CDR3 bases are TGTGCCAGCTCAAAATCCGGCGGGAGGCGCTACAATGAGCAGTTCTTC. Translating gives CASSKSGGRRYNEQFF.

This chain connects TRBV4-3 to TRBJ1-2, with 7 bases fitting TRBD1. Germline lookup yields CDR1 LGHNA and CDR2 YSLEER. The CDR3 has 13 amino acids. The V segment lost 1 base and the J segment 5 bases; nucleotides outside the gene matches: 1. Here the CDR3 DNA reads TGCGCCAGCAGCCAAGCCAGGGGGTATGGCTACACCTTC. Encoded protein: CASSQARGYGYTF.

J is TRBJ2-5 and V is TRBV29-1, with D perhaps TRBD2 (6 bases). V lost 6 bases and J lost 5, with 22 bases in between. The CDR3 loop spans 15 amino acids. CDR1 and CDR2 from the germline V gene are SQVTM and ANQGSEA. The CDR3 nucleotides read TGCAGCGTGGGGGGAGTTTCAGGGACGGGGGAGACCCAGTACTTC. Its translation: CSVGGVSGTGETQYF.